The T cell receptor beta chain under discussion was sequenced for a study of shared clonotypes between healthy human individuals. With V trimmed by 1 base and J by 0 bases, 14 bases remained unmatched. Germline CDR1 is SGDLS and CDR2 is YYNGEE. The CDR3 extends over 19 amino acids. TCRdb's table, derived via immunoSEQ multiplex PCR, lists solely in-frame clones and lacks some. The repertoire has about 1,800,000 clones, roughly 95% of them found once; the top ten carry roughly 1.2%. CD8 cells classed as naive were CD45RO-negative and positively selected for CCR7, excluding terminally differentiated effector memory CD45RA+ cells.

The receptor's source is a man in his late teens or twenties in good health. V gene TRBV9 combines with J gene TRBJ2-3, with 7 bases lining up with TRBD1. The sample was naive CD8+ T cells sorted from blood. The CDR3: CASSVMDGPWDRSTDTQYF. The CDR3 DNA is TGTGCCAGCAGCGTAATGGATGGACCCTGGGACAGAAGCACAGATACGCAGTATTTT.